This TCR beta chain was observed in a study of blood T cell repertoires in COVID-19. Whole-study context: Sites across the United States, Italy and Spain contributed samples from acute and convalescent COVID-19. T cells, B-cell-depleted T cells, or PBMCs supplied cDNA or gDNA.

Source study methods: From reference gene primer amplification, estimates of nucleated cell counts were derived. Clones were read by immunoSEQ multiplex PCR, and TCRdb kept only the in-frame ones, dropping some. For V, J and clone size, that table is used; D and trimming come from the DNA. This table has 130,000 to 150,000 clones, 88% appearing once. This CDR3 is built from 17 residues. CDR1 is LGHNA and CDR2 is YNFKEQ in the germline V gene. The V and J ends lost 3 bases and 3 bases, in that order; junction bases with no gene match: 10. The chain is built from TRBV4-2 and TRBJ2-3; TRBD1 agrees at 9 bases. The TCR originated in a woman aged 50 to 60 with acute or convalescent COVID-19. Sequences were obtained from peripheral blood. CDR3 sequence (DNA): TGTGCCAGCAGCCACTCCCTGGGACAGGGAAGAACAGATACGCAGTATTTT. As protein: CASSHSLGQGRTDTQYF.